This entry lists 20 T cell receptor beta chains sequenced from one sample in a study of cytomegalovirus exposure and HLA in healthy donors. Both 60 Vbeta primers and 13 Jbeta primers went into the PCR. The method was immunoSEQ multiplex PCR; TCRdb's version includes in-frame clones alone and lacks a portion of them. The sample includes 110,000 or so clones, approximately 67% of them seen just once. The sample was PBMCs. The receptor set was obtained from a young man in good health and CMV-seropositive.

The CDR3 reads CASSLTWGFTSEAFF. The CDR3 DNA follows: TGTGCCAGCAGCTTAACGTGGGGCTTTACAAGTGAAGCTTTCTTT. The V gene is TRBV7-3, the J gene TRBJ1-1; D is perhaps TRBD1 (5 bases). V dropped 0 bases and J dropped 7 bases, with 15 bases sitting between them. Germline-derived CDR1 and CDR2 are SGHTA and FQGTGA. The CDR3 sequence is 15 residues long.

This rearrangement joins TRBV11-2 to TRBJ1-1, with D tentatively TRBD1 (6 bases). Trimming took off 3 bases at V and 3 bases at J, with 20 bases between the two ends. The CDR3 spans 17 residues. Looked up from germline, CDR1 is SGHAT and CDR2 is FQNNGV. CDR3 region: CASSFIVPRTEYTEAFF. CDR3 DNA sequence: TGTGCCAGCAGCTTTATAGTCCCCCGGACAGAGTACACTGAAGCTTTCTTT.

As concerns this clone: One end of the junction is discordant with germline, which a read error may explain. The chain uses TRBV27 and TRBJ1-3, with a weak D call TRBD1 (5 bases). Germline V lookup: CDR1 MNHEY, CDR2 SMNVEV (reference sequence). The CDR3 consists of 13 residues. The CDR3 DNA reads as TGTGCCCGCAGGGTCCCTATCGAGGGCACCATATATTTT. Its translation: CARRVPIEGTIYF.

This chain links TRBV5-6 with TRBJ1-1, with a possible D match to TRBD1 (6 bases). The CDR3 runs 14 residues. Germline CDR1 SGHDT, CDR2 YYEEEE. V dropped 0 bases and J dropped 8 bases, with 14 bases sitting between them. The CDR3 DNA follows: TGTGCCAGCAGCTTGGGGAGTGGCGGGGGCGAAGCTTTCTTT. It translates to CASSLGSGGGEAFF.

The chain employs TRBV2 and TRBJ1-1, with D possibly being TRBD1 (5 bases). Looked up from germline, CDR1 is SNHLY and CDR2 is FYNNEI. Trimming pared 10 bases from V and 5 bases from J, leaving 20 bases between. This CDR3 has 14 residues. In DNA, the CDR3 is TGTGCCACCCAGGCTAGGGGAAGTGGGACTGAAGCTTTCTTT. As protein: CATQARGSGTEAFF.

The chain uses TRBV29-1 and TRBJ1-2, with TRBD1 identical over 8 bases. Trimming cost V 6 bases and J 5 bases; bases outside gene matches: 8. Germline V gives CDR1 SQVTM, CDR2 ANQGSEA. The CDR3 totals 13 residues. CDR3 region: CSVATGDEYGYTF. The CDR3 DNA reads TGCAGCGTGGCGACAGGGGACGAGTATGGCTACACCTTC.

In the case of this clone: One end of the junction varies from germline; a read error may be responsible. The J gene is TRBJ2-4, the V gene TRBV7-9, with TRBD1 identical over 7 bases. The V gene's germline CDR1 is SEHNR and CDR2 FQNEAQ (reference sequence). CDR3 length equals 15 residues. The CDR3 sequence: CASSLAGGYGNIQYF. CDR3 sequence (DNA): TGTGCCAGCAGCCTAGCAGGGGGATACGGAAACATTCAGTACTTC.

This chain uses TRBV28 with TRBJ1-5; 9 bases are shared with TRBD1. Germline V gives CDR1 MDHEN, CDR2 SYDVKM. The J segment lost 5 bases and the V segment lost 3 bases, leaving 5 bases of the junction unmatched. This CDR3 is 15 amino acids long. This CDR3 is CASSFPGTGYQPQHF. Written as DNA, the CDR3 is TGTGCCAGCAGTTTTCCGGGGACAGGGTATCAGCCCCAGCATTTT. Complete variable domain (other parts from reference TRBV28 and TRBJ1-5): DVKVTQSSRYLVKRTGEKVFLECVQDMDHENMFWYRQDPGLGLRLIYFSYDVKMKEKGDIPEGYSVSREKKERFSLILESASTNQTSMYLCASSFPGTGYQPQHFGDGTRLSIL.

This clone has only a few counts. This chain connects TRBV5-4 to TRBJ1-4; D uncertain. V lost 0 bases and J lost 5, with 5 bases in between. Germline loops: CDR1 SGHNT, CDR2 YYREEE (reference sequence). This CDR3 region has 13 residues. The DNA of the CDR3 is TGTGCCAGCAGCTTGGAAGCGAATGAAAAACTGTTTTTT. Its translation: CASSLEANEKLFF.

The CDR3 sequence: CATSRDHSVSSYEQYF. The DNA for the CDR3 is TGTGCCACCAGCAGAGATCATAGCGTCTCCTCCTACGAGCAGTACTTC. V is TRBV15 and J is TRBJ2-7, with D maybe TRBD2 (5 bases). In germline, CDR1 is LNHNV, CDR2 YYDKDF (reference sequence). V was shortened by 0 bases and J by 0 bases, with 12 bases between the two germline ends. The CDR3 consists of 16 residues. The full variable domain, its missing parts supplied by reference TRBV15 and TRBJ2-7, is DAMVIQNPRYQVTQFGKPVTLSCSQTLNHNVMYWYQQKSSQAPKLLFHYYDKDFNNEADTPDNFQSRRPNTSFCFLDIRSPGLGDTAMYLCATSRDHSVSSYEQYFGPGTRLTVT.

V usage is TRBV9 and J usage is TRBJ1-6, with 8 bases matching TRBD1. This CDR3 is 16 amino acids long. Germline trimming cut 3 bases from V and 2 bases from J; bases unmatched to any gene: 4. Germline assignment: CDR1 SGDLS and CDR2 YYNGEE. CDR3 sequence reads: CASSAAGGPYNSPLHF. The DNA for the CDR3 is TGTGCCAGCAGCGCCGCAGGGGGCCCCTATAATTCACCCCTCCACTTT.

The CDR3 sequence: CASSITPTYSNQPQHF. CDR3 in DNA: TGTGCCAGTAGTATAACCCCAACCTATAGCAATCAGCCCCAGCATTTT. The chain couples TRBV19 to TRBJ1-5; no clear D gene. V gave up 2 bases and J gave up 0 bases, with 11 bases separating them. The CDR3 runs 16 residues. The germline CDR1 and CDR2 sequences are LNHDA and SQIVND (reference sequence).

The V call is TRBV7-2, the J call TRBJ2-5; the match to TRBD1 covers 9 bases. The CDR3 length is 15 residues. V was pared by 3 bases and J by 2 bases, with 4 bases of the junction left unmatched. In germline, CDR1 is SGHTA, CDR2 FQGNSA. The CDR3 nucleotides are TGTGCCAGCAGCTTCCGACAGGGGGGACAAGAGACCCAGTACTTC. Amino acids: CASSFRQGGQETQYF.

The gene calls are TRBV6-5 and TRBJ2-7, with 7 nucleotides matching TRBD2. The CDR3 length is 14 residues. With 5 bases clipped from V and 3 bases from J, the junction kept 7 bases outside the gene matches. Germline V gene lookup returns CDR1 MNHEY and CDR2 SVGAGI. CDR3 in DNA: TGTGCCAGCAGTCGTGGGACTAAAGACTACGAGCAGTACTTC. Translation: CASSRGTKDYEQYF.

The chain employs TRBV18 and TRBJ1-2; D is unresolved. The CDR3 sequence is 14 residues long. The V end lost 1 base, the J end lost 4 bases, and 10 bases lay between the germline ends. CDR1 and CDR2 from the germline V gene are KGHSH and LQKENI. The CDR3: CASSPLARAYGYTF. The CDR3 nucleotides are TGTGCCAGCTCACCACTCGCGAGGGCCTATGGCTACACCTTC.

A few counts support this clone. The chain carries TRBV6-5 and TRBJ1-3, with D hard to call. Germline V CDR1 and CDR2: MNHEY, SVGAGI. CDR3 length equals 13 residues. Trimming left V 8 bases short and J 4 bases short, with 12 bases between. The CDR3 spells CASSGAGGNTIYF. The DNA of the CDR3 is TGTGCCAGCTCTGGAGCGGGGGGAAACACCATATATTTT.

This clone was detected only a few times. The CDR3 DNA is TGTGCCAGCAGTTGGGACAGGGCTTCCTACAATGAGCAGTTCTTC. This sequence encodes CASSWDRASYNEQFF. The gene calls are TRBV5-6 and TRBJ2-1; TRBD1 matches 9 bases. CDR3 length equals 15 residues. J was trimmed by 1 base and V by 5 bases; bases with no gene match: 4. The germline V gene has CDR1 SGHDT and CDR2 YYEEEE.

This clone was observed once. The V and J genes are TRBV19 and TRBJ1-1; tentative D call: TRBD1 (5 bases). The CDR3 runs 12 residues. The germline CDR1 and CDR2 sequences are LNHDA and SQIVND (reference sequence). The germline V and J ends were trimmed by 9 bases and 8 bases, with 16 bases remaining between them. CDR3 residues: CASQRGGTEAFF. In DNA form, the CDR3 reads TGTGCCAGCCAACGCGGGGGGACCGAAGCTTTCTTT.

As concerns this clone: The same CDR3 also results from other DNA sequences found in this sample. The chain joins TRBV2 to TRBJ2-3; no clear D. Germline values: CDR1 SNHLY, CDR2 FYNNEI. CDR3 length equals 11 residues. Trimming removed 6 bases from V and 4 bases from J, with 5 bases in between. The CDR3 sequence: CASSRADTQYF. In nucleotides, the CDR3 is TGTGCCAGCAGCCGTGCAGATACGCAGTATTTT.

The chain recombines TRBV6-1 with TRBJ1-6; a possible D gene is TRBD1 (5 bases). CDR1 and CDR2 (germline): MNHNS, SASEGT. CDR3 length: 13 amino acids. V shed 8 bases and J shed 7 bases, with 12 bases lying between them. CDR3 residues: CASRDWWNSPLHF. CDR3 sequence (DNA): TGTGCCAGCCGGGACTGGTGGAATTCACCCCTCCACTTT.